This record looks at one T cell receptor beta chain sequence and its context. The CDR3 consists of 12 residues. Trimming pared 5 bases from V and 2 bases from J, leaving 9 bases between. Germline V CDR1 and CDR2: SQVTM, ANQGSEA. This entry is derived from a study of patients and donors after allogeneic stem cell transplantation. TCRdb fed the RT-PCR reads into MiXCR, producing one record per CDR3 protein. The sample contains roughly 880,000 distinct CDR3 sequences, more than 15% of which appear only once. The sample was blood, either unsorted or a sorted T cell fraction (not recorded which). This clonotype originated in a human donor who was either an allogeneic HSCT recipient or a stem cell or donor lymphocyte infusion donor (not recorded which). It is not recorded whose cells these are; they may come from a transplant donor. J is TRBJ1-2 and V is TRBV29-1; TRBD1 is a possible D gene (6 bases). The CDR3 sequence: CSVITGNYGYTF. The CDR3 bases are TGCAGCGTTATTACAGGGAACTATGGCTACACCTTC.